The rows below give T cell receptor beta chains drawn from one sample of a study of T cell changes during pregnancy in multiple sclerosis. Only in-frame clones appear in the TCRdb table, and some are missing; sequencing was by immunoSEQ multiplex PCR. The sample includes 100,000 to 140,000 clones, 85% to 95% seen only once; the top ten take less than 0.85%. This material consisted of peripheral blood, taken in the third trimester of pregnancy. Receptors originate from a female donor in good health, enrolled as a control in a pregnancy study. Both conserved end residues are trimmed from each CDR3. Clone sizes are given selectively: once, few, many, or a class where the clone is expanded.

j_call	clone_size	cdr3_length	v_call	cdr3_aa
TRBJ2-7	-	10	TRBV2	ASSEGRREQY
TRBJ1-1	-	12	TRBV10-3	AISAGPADTEAF
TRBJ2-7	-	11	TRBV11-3	ASSLGSNYEQY
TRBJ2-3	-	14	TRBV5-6	ASSSGTSISTDTQY
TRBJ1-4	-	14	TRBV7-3	ASSLTGSGDNEKLF
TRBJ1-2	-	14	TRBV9	ASSVGQGTVIYGYT
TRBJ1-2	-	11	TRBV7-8	ASSLDRINGYT
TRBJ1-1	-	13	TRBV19	ASSTRTEGLAEAF
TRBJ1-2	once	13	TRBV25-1	ASSDQGKGSYGYT
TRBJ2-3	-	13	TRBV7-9	ASSLGSGGTDTQY
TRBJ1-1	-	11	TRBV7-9	ASSPHRVTEAF
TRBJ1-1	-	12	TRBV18	ASSPERQGTEAF